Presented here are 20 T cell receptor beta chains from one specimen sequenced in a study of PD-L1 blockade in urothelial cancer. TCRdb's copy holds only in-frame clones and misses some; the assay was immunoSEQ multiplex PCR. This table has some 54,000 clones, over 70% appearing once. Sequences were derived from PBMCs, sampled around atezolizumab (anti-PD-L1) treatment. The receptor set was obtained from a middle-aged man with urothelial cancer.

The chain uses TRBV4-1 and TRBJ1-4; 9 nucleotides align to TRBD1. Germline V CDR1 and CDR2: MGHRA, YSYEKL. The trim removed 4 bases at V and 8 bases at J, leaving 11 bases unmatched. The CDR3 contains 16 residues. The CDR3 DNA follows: TGCGCCAGCAGCCCAGGGACAGGGCCACCAAAGGAAAAACTGTTTTTT. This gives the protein CASSPGTGPPKEKLFF.

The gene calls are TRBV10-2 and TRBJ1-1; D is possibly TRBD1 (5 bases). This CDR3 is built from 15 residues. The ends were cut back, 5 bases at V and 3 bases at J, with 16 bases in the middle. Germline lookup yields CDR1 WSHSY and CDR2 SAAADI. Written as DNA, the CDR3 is TGCGCCAGCAGTCAAGGCGGGGGGGTCGACACTGAAGCTTTCTTT. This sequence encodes CASSQGGGVDTEAFF.

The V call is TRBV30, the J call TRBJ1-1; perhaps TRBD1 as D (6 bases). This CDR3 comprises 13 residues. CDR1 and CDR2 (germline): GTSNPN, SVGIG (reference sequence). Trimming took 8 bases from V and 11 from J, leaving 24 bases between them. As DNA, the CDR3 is TGTGCCCGAAAACCCACCAGGGGAGCGGAGGCTTTCTTT. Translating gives CARKPTRGAEAFF.

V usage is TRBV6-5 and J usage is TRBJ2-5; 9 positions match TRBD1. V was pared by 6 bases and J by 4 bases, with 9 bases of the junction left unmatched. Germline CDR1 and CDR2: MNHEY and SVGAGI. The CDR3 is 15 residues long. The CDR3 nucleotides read TGTGCCAGCAGCCAGGGACAGGGCGGACGAGAGACCCAGTACTTC. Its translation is CASSQGQGGRETQYF.

Here the CDR3 reads CATSRGASDGYTF. CDR3 coding DNA: TGTGCCACCAGCAGGGGGGCCTCAGATGGCTACACCTTC. J is TRBJ1-2 and V is TRBV15; D possibly corresponds to TRBD1 (6 bases). This CDR3 spans 13 amino acids. V was clipped by 3 bases and J by 6 bases, with 11 bases between them. Looked up from germline, CDR1 is LNHNV and CDR2 is YYDKDF (reference sequence). Based on the CDR3 plus reference TRBV15 and TRBJ1-2, the full variable domain is DAMVIQNPRYQVTQFGKPVTLSCSQTLNHNVMYWYQQKSSQAPKLLFHYYDKDFNNEADTPDNFQSRRPNTSFCFLDIRSPGLGDTAMYLCATSRGASDGYTFGSGTRLTVV.

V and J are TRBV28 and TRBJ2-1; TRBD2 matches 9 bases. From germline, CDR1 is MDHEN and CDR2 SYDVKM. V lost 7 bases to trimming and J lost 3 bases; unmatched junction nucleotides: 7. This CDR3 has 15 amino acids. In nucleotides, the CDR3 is TGTGCCAGCATTAATAGCGGGAGTTTCTACAATGAGCAGTTCTTC. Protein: CASINSGSFYNEQFF.

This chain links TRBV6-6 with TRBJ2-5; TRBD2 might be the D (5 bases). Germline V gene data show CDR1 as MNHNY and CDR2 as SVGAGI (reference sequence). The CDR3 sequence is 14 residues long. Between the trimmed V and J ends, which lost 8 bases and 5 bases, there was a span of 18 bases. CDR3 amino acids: CASQRTFGVETQYF. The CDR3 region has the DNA TGTGCCAGCCAGCGGACTTTCGGGGTCGAGACCCAGTACTTC.

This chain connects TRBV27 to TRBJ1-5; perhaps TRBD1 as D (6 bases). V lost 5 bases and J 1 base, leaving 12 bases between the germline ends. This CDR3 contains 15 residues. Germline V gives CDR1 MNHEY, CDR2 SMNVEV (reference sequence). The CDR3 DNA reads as TGTGCCAGCAGTCCCGGACAGTTCAGCAATCAGCCCCAGCATTTT. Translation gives CASSPGQFSNQPQHF.

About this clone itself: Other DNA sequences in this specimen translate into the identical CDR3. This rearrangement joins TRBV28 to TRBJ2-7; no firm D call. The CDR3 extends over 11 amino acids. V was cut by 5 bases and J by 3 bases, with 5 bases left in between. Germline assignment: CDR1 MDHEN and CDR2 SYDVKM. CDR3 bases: TGTGCCAGCAGTCCCCGCTACGAGCAGTACTTC. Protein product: CASSPRYEQYF.

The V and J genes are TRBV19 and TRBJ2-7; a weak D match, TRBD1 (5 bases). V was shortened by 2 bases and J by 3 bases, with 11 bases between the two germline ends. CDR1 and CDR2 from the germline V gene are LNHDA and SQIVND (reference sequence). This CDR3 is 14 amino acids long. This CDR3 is CASSIIGRDYEQYF. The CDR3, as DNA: TGTGCCAGTAGTATAATTGGCAGGGACTACGAGCAGTACTTC.

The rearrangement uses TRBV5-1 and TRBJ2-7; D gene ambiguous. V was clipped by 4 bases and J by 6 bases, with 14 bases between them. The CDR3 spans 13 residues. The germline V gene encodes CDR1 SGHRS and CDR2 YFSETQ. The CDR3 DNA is TGCGCCAGCAGCCGCTCGACTTCTCGCGAGCAGTACTTC. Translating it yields CASSRSTSREQYF.

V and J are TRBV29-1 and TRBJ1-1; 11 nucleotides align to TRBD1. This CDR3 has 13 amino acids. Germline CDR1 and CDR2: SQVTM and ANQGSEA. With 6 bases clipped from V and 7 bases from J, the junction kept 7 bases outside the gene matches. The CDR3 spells CSVAGQGVFEAFF. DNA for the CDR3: TGCAGCGTGGCGGGACAGGGGGTTTTTGAAGCTTTCTTT.

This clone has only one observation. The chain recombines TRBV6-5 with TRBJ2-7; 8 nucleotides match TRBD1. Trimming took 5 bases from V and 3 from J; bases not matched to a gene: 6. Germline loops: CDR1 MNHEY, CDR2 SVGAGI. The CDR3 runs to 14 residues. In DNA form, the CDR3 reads TGTGCCAGCAGTCTCCGACAGGGGCACTACGAGCAGTACTTC. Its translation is CASSLRQGHYEQYF.

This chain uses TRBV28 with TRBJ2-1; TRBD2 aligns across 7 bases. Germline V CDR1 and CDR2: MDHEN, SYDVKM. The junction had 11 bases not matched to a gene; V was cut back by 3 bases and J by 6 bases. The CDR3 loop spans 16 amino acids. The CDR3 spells CASSFLTSWGGNEQFF. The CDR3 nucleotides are TGTGCCAGCAGTTTCCTCACTAGCTGGGGGGGCAATGAGCAGTTCTTC. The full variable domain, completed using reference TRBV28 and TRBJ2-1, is DVKVTQSSRYLVKRTGEKVFLECVQDMDHENMFWYRQDPGLGLRLIYFSYDVKMKEKGDIPEGYSVSREKKERFSLILESASTNQTSMYLCASSFLTSWGGNEQFFGPGTRLTVL.

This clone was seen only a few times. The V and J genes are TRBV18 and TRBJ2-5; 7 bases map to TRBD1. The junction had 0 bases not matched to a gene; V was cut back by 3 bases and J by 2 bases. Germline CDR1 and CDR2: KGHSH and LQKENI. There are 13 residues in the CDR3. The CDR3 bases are TGTGCCAGCTCACCGGGACAGCAAGAGACCCAGTACTTC. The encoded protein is CASSPGQQETQYF.

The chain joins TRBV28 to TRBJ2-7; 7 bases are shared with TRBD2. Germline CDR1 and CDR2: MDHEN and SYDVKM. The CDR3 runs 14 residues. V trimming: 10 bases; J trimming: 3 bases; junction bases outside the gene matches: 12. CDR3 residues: CATYSGTTYYEQYF. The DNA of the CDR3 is TGTGCCACCTACTCCGGGACTACGTACTACGAGCAGTACTTC.

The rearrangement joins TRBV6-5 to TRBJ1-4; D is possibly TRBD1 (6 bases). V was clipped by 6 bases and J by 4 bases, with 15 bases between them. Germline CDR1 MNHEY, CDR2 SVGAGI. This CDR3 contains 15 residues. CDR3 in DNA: TGTGCCAGCAGCCCGAGGACAGCCGGTAATGAAAAACTGTTTTTT. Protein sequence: CASSPRTAGNEKLFF.

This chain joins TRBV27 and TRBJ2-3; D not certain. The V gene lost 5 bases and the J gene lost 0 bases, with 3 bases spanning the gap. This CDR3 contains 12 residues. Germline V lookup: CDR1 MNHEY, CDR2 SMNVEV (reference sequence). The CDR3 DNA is TGTGCCAGCAGTCAGAGCACAGATACGCAGTATTTT. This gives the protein CASSQSTDTQYF.

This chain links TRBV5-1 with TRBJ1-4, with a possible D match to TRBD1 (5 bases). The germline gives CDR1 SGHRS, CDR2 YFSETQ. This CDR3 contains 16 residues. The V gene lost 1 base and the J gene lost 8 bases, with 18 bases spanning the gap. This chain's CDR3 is CASSLSGVSLGEKLFF. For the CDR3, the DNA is TGCGCCAGCAGCTTGTCGGGGGTTTCGCTAGGAGAAAAACTGTTTTTT.

The CDR3 DNA sequence: TGTGCCAGTAGTACCCTAGCCGGGAGTAGCTACGAGCAGTACTTC. Its translation: CASSTLAGSSYEQYF. The rearrangement joins TRBV19 to TRBJ2-7, with D perhaps TRBD2 (6 bases). The CDR3 has 15 residues. V lost 4 bases to trimming and J lost 3 bases, with 16 bases between them. The V gene's germline CDR1 is LNHDA and CDR2 SQIVND (reference sequence).